A selection of T cell receptor beta chains follows, all from one sample in a study of T cell changes during pregnancy in multiple sclerosis. Only in-frame clones appear in the TCRdb table, and some are missing; sequencing was by immunoSEQ multiplex PCR. Among about 67,000 clones listed, approximately 91% were seen once. The sequences come from peripheral blood, collected in the second trimester of pregnancy. These receptors all stem from a female donor with multiple sclerosis, enrolled in a pregnancy study. The CDR3 runs from the conserved cysteine through the conserved F or W. Fields, in order: D gene, J gene, V gene, clone size, CDR3 protein, CDR3 DNA. The D gene is left open where the match is weak. Rows give clone size only sometimes, using once, few, many, or a class for an expanded clone.

D gene: TRBD1
J gene: TRBJ1-4
V gene: TRBV5-4
clone size: NA
CDR3 protein: CASSSGTAVNEKLFF
CDR3 DNA: TGTGCCAGCAGCTCTGGGACAGCAGTGAATGAAAAACTGTTTTTT

D gene: NA
J gene: TRBJ1-5
V gene: TRBV27
clone size: NA
CDR3 protein: CASILTAGDSNQPQHF
CDR3 DNA: TGTGCCAGCATACTGACAGCCGGCGATAGCAATCAGCCCCAGCATTTT

D gene: TRBD2
J gene: TRBJ2-2
V gene: TRBV11-3
clone size: NA
CDR3 protein: CASSLRGLAGGLNTGELFF
CDR3 DNA: TGTGCCAGCAGCTTAAGGGGCCTAGCGGGGGGGCTGAACACCGGGGAGCTGTTTTTT

D gene: NA
J gene: TRBJ1-6
V gene: TRBV19
clone size: NA
CDR3 protein: CASSPQGLNSPLHF
CDR3 DNA: TGTGCCAGTAGTCCCCAGGGGCTTAATTCACCCCTCCACTTT

D gene: TRBD2
J gene: TRBJ2-7
V gene: TRBV7-2
clone size: NA
CDR3 protein: CASSLGTSGLSYEQYF
CDR3 DNA: TGTGCCAGCAGCTTAGGCACTAGCGGACTCTCCTACGAGCAGTACTTC

D gene: TRBD1
J gene: TRBJ1-4
V gene: TRBV9
clone size: NA
CDR3 protein: CASSDGTGGSEKLFF
CDR3 DNA: TGTGCCAGCAGCGATGGGACAGGGGGAAGCGAAAAACTGTTTTTT

D gene: NA
J gene: TRBJ1-1
V gene: TRBV30
clone size: NA
CDR3 protein: CAWSVGGSEIMNTEAFF
CDR3 DNA: TGTGCCTGGAGTGTTGGGGGGAGCGAGATAATGAACACTGAAGCTTTCTTT

D gene: NA
J gene: TRBJ1-6
V gene: TRBV13
clone size: NA
CDR3 protein: CASSSRDTDSPLHF
CDR3 DNA: TGTGCCAGCAGCTCCCGGGACACCGATTCACCCCTCCACTTT

D gene: TRBD1
J gene: TRBJ1-1
V gene: TRBV7-9
clone size: NA
CDR3 protein: CASSFTGGEAFF
CDR3 DNA: TGTGCCAGCAGCTTTACAGGGGGCGAAGCTTTCTTT

D gene: NA
J gene: TRBJ1-1
V gene: TRBV11-2
clone size: once
CDR3 protein: CASSLAAYTLNTEAFF
CDR3 DNA: TGTGCCAGCAGCTTGGCAGCGTATACCTTGAACACTGAAGCTTTCTTT

D gene: TRBD1
J gene: TRBJ2-3
V gene: TRBV28
clone size: NA
CDR3 protein: CASSVPGQGEKGTQYF
CDR3 DNA: TGTGCCAGCAGTGTCCCGGGACAGGGGGAGAAGGGTACGCAGTATTTT

D gene: NA
J gene: TRBJ1-2
V gene: TRBV14
clone size: NA
CDR3 protein: CASSQYRGWDGYTF
CDR3 DNA: TGTGCCAGCAGCCAATATCGGGGGTGGGATGGCTACACCTTC

D gene: TRBD1
J gene: TRBJ1-6
V gene: TRBV18
clone size: NA
CDR3 protein: CASSRIETGGEIVSPLHF
CDR3 DNA: TGTGCCAGCTCACGGATAGAAACAGGGGGCGAGATTGTTTCACCCCTCCACTTT

D gene: NA
J gene: TRBJ2-1
V gene: TRBV10-1
clone size: NA
CDR3 protein: CASSAGNYNEQFF
CDR3 DNA: TGCGCCAGCAGTGCCGGGAACTACAATGAGCAGTTCTTC

D gene: TRBD2
J gene: TRBJ2-1
V gene: TRBV5-1
clone size: NA
CDR3 protein: CASSLGSGSPNEQFF
CDR3 DNA: TGCGCCAGCAGCTTGGGTAGCGGGAGCCCCAATGAGCAGTTCTTC

D gene: TRBD2
J gene: TRBJ2-5
V gene: TRBV11-1
clone size: NA
CDR3 protein: CASSALAGGLQETQYF
CDR3 DNA: TGTGCCAGCAGCGCACTAGCGGGGGGGCTCCAAGAGACCCAGTACTTC

D gene: TRBD1
J gene: TRBJ2-5
V gene: TRBV19
clone size: NA
CDR3 protein: CASSWGWDRGRETQYF
CDR3 DNA: TGTGCCAGTAGTTGGGGGTGGGACAGGGGTAGGGAGACCCAGTACTTC

D gene: NA
J gene: TRBJ2-7
V gene: TRBV2
clone size: once
CDR3 protein: CASSYGLAYEQYF
CDR3 DNA: TGTGCCAGTTCGTACGGCCTAGCCTACGAGCAGTACTTC

D gene: TRBD1
J gene: TRBJ2-5
V gene: TRBV7-7
clone size: NA
CDR3 protein: CASSLGGTVQETQYF
CDR3 DNA: TGTGCCAGCAGCTTAGGAGGGACAGTCCAAGAGACCCAGTACTTC

D gene: TRBD1
J gene: TRBJ2-7
V gene: TRBV19
clone size: NA
CDR3 protein: CASSLQGAANEQYF
CDR3 DNA: TGTGCCAGTAGTTTACAGGGGGCGGCCAACGAGCAGTACTTC

D gene: NA
J gene: TRBJ1-6
V gene: TRBV25-1
clone size: NA
CDR3 protein: CASRSYNSPLHF
CDR3 DNA: TGTGCCTCTAGGTCCTATAATTCACCCCTCCACTTT

D gene: TRBD1
J gene: TRBJ1-3
V gene: TRBV7-6
clone size: NA
CDR3 protein: CASSLSRDRALSGNTIYF
CDR3 DNA: TGTGCCAGCAGCTTAAGTCGGGACAGAGCTCTTTCTGGAAACACCATATATTTT

D gene: NA
J gene: TRBJ2-2
V gene: TRBV27
clone size: NA
CDR3 protein: CASSLGGGTGELFF
CDR3 DNA: TGTGCCAGCAGTTTGGGAGGGGGCACCGGGGAGCTGTTTTTT

D gene: NA
J gene: TRBJ1-3
V gene: TRBV19
clone size: NA
CDR3 protein: CASTLWGHSGNTIYF
CDR3 DNA: TGTGCCAGTACTCTCTGGGGGCACTCTGGAAACACCATATATTTT

D gene: NA
J gene: TRBJ2-1
V gene: TRBV27
clone size: NA
CDR3 protein: CASSLSSRRVKSSYNEQFF
CDR3 DNA: TGTGCCAGCAGTTTATCGTCGAGACGGGTCAAGAGCTCCTACAATGAGCAGTTCTTC

D gene: TRBD2
J gene: TRBJ2-1
V gene: TRBV7-9
clone size: NA
CDR3 protein: CASSLDWTSGSINEQFF
CDR3 DNA: TGTGCCAGCAGCTTGGATTGGACTAGCGGGAGTATTAATGAGCAGTTCTTC

D gene: TRBD2
J gene: TRBJ2-1
V gene: TRBV6-5
clone size: NA
CDR3 protein: CASSYEVTSSNEQFF
CDR3 DNA: TGTGCCAGCAGTTACGAGGTGACTAGCAGCAATGAGCAGTTCTTC

D gene: NA
J gene: TRBJ2-5
V gene: TRBV9
clone size: NA
CDR3 protein: CASSVAPTQETQYF
CDR3 DNA: TGTGCCAGCAGCGTAGCCCCTACTCAAGAGACCCAGTACTTC

D gene: NA
J gene: TRBJ1-1
V gene: TRBV7-6
clone size: many
CDR3 protein: CASSSQPTGSTEAFF
CDR3 DNA: TGTGCCAGCAGCTCCCAACCGACAGGATCTACTGAAGCTTTCTTT

D gene: NA
J gene: TRBJ2-5
V gene: TRBV20-1
clone size: NA
CDR3 protein: CSVTRETQYF
CDR3 DNA: TGCAGCGTCACCAGAGAGACCCAGTACTTC

D gene: TRBD1
J gene: TRBJ1-1
V gene: TRBV18
clone size: NA
CDR3 protein: CASSPEGARTEAFF
CDR3 DNA: TGTGCCAGCTCACCAGAGGGGGCTCGGACTGAAGCTTTCTTT

D gene: TRBD2
J gene: TRBJ2-2
V gene: TRBV9
clone size: NA
CDR3 protein: CASSPKGGGGRAYTGELFF
CDR3 DNA: TGTGCCAGCAGCCCCAAGGGAGGTGGCGGGAGGGCCTACACCGGGGAGCTGTTTTTT

D gene: NA
J gene: TRBJ2-7
V gene: TRBV25-1
clone size: NA
CDR3 protein: CASSGTYEQYF
CDR3 DNA: TGTGCCAGCAGTGGTACCTACGAGCAGTACTTC

D gene: NA
J gene: TRBJ1-4
V gene: TRBV27
clone size: NA
CDR3 protein: CASSLESAVGEKLFF
CDR3 DNA: TGTGCCAGCAGTTTAGAGTCGGCGGTCGGTGAAAAACTGTTTTTT

D gene: NA
J gene: TRBJ1-2
V gene: TRBV5-1
clone size: NA
CDR3 protein: CASSLDGYGYTF
CDR3 DNA: TGCGCCAGCAGCTTGGACGGTTATGGCTACACCTTC

D gene: TRBD1
J gene: TRBJ2-2
V gene: TRBV6-1
clone size: NA
CDR3 protein: CASSGTGHTGELFF
CDR3 DNA: TGTGCCAGCAGTGGGACAGGGCACACCGGGGAGCTGTTTTTT

D gene: TRBD1
J gene: TRBJ1-1
V gene: TRBV19
clone size: few
CDR3 protein: CASSIDPGQGTEAFF
CDR3 DNA: TGTGCCAGTAGTATAGATCCGGGACAGGGGACCGAAGCTTTCTTT

D gene: TRBD1
J gene: TRBJ2-7
V gene: TRBV2
clone size: NA
CDR3 protein: CASSRPGTGAYEQYF
CDR3 DNA: TGTGCCAGCAGTAGACCCGGGACAGGGGCTTACGAGCAGTACTTC

D gene: NA
J gene: TRBJ1-5
V gene: TRBV9
clone size: NA
CDR3 protein: CASSVAGDGNQPQHF
CDR3 DNA: TGTGCCAGCAGCGTAGCAGGGGACGGCAATCAGCCCCAGCATTTT

D gene: NA
J gene: TRBJ1-1
V gene: TRBV14
clone size: NA
CDR3 protein: CASSHPGRGVNTEAFF
CDR3 DNA: TGTGCCAGCAGCCACCCTGGAAGGGGCGTTAACACTGAAGCTTTCTTT

D gene: NA
J gene: TRBJ1-3
V gene: TRBV19
clone size: NA
CDR3 protein: CASSMDTASGNTIYF
CDR3 DNA: TGTGCCAGTAGTATGGACACGGCCTCTGGAAACACCATATATTTT

D gene: NA
J gene: TRBJ2-1
V gene: TRBV6-5
clone size: NA
CDR3 protein: CASSAFAPRVEQFF
CDR3 DNA: TGTGCCAGCAGCGCCTTCGCCCCCAGGGTTGAGCAGTTCTTC

D gene: NA
J gene: TRBJ2-4
V gene: TRBV7-2
clone size: NA
CDR3 protein: CASIQEVGGNIQYF
CDR3 DNA: TGTGCCAGCATTCAAGAGGTCGGAGGAAACATTCAGTACTTC

D gene: NA
J gene: TRBJ1-5
V gene: TRBV6-6
clone size: NA
CDR3 protein: CASSYSNRGQPQHF
CDR3 DNA: TGTGCCAGCAGTTACTCTAATCGCGGTCAGCCCCAGCATTTT

D gene: TRBD1
J gene: TRBJ1-2
V gene: TRBV28
clone size: NA
CDR3 protein: CASSSGTGVGGYTF
CDR3 DNA: TGTGCCAGCAGTTCAGGGACAGGGGTGGGGGGCTACACCTTC

D gene: TRBD1
J gene: TRBJ1-2
V gene: TRBV5-6
clone size: NA
CDR3 protein: CASIVTGPNYGYTF
CDR3 DNA: TGTGCCAGCATCGTGACAGGGCCCAACTATGGCTACACCTTC

D gene: TRBD2
J gene: TRBJ2-1
V gene: TRBV9
clone size: NA
CDR3 protein: CASSVGLAGADEQFF
CDR3 DNA: TGTGCCAGCAGCGTGGGACTAGCGGGCGCCGATGAGCAGTTCTTC

D gene: TRBD2
J gene: TRBJ2-2
V gene: TRBV2
clone size: NA
CDR3 protein: CASTGTSGGATTGELFF
CDR3 DNA: TGTGCCAGCACCGGGACTAGCGGGGGTGCGACCACCGGGGAGCTGTTTTTT

D gene: TRBD1
J gene: TRBJ2-2
V gene: TRBV2
clone size: NA
CDR3 protein: CASRGGTGVPGELFF
CDR3 DNA: TGTGCCAGCAGGGGGGGGACAGGGGTCCCCGGGGAGCTGTTTTTT

D gene: NA
J gene: TRBJ2-7
V gene: TRBV9
clone size: NA
CDR3 protein: CASSVQVDPIYEQYF
CDR3 DNA: TGTGCCAGCAGCGTCCAGGTAGATCCGATCTACGAGCAGTACTTC